The 12 T cell receptor beta chains reported below all come from one sample, sequenced in a study of blood T cell repertoires in COVID-19 (dated by TCRdb to between 2020 and 2021). Libraries were constructed by the immunoSEQ multiplex PCR assay. Drawn from immuneACCESS, this table holds only the in-frame rearrangements with V and J called that TCRdb kept. Clones are partly lost; checked studies trace under half to an unresolved V gene and leave the rest unexplained. For this sample the table gives around 190,000 clones, of which 84% were detected only once. Roughly 6.3% of the sample is in the top ten clones. The sequencing sample was made of peripheral blood. The source is a human donor in a cohort sampled during active COVID-19.

The rearrangement links TRBV7-3 to TRBJ2-1; D gene unclear. Germline-derived CDR1 and CDR2 are SGHTA and FQGTGA. CDR3 length equals 13 residues. V lost 5 bases, J lost 7 bases, and 12 bases lay in between. The CDR3 coding sequence is TGTGCCAGCAGCGCCCCCGGCGGTAATGAGCAGTTCTTC. This codes for CASSAPGGNEQFF.

This clone was seen a handful of times. This chain links TRBV11-2 with TRBJ1-2; D is uncertain. Germline V gives CDR1 SGHAT, CDR2 FQNNGV. Trimming took 0 bases from V and 3 from J, leaving 8 bases between them. The length of the CDR3 is 14 residues. The CDR3 DNA sequence: TGTGCCAGCAGCTTAGATAGCTGGGACTATGGCTACACCTTC. Amino acid sequence: CASSLDSWDYGYTF. Full variable domain (outside the CDR3, taken from reference TRBV11-2 and TRBJ1-2): EAGVAQSPRYKIIEKRQSVAFWCNPISGHATLYWYQQILGQGPKLLIQFQNNGVVDDSQLPKDRFSAERLKGVDSTLKIQPAKLEDSAVYLCASSLDSWDYGYTFGSGTRLTVV.

V and J are TRBV30 and TRBJ2-3, with TRBD2 identical over 7 bases. J was trimmed by 4 bases and V by 4 bases; bases with no gene match: 5. The CDR3 sequence is 13 residues long. The germline V gene has CDR1 GTSNPN and CDR2 SVGIG (reference sequence). The CDR3 spells CAWTGLSSDTQYF. The CDR3 bases are TGTGCCTGGACGGGACTATCTTCAGATACGCAGTATTTT.

The chain couples TRBV5-8 to TRBJ1-2; D is possibly TRBD1 (6 bases). The CDR3 sequence is 14 residues long. CDR1 and CDR2 (germline): SGHTS, YDEGEE. Trimming stripped 3 bases from V and 1 base from J, with 10 bases between. CDR3 sequence reads: CASSSDRNNYGYTF. The CDR3 DNA reads TGTGCCAGCAGCTCTGACAGGAATAACTATGGCTACACCTTC.

This clone was seen more than once but under ten times. This chain joins TRBV12-3 or TRBV12-4 and TRBJ1-2, with TRBD1 matching over 7 bases. V was pared by 5 bases and J by 7 bases, with 7 bases of the junction left unmatched. The CDR3 runs 13 residues. DNA of the CDR3: TGTGCCAGCAGTATACCGACAGGGCCTGGCTACACCTTC. Amino acid sequence: CASSIPTGPGYTF.

The rearrangement joins TRBV10-1 to TRBJ2-3, with 9 bases aligning to TRBD2. V was pared by 3 bases and J by 4 bases, with 8 bases of the junction left unmatched. The CDR3 sequence is 16 residues long. The germline CDR1 and CDR2 sequences are WNHNN and SYGVQD (reference sequence). The CDR3 protein is CASSDIGGGAADTQYF. In DNA, the CDR3 is TGCGCCAGCAGTGATATTGGCGGGGGGGCCGCAGATACGCAGTATTTT.

The V gene is TRBV7-6, the J gene TRBJ2-5, with 10 bases lining up with TRBD2. V lost 1 base to trimming and J lost 4 bases; unmatched junction nucleotides: 6. CDR1 and CDR2 (germline): SGHVS, FNYEAQ. The CDR3 extends over 16 amino acids. The CDR3 region has the DNA TGTGCCAGCAGCTTAGTTCCAGCGGGGGGGCGAGAGACCCAGTACTTC. Translating gives CASSLVPAGGRETQYF.

The chain recombines TRBV9 with TRBJ2-1; 12 positions match TRBD2. Germline assignment: CDR1 SGDLS and CDR2 YYNGEE. V shed 3 bases and J 9 bases; nucleotides not matched to a gene: 4. This CDR3 is built from 14 residues. In DNA, the CDR3 is TGTGCCAGCAGCGCTAGCGGGGGGGCCCTTGAGCAGTTCTTC. This gives the protein CASSASGGALEQFF.

The chain is built from TRBV3-1 (or the pseudogene TRBV3-2) and TRBJ2-1; 11 bases line up with TRBD1. CDR1 LGHDT and CDR2 YNNKEL come from the germline V gene (reference sequence). V lost 1 base and J lost 8; bases outside the gene matches: 4. The CDR3 extends over 15 amino acids. The CDR3 protein is CASSQAGTGGYEQFF. Here the CDR3 DNA reads TGTGCCAGCAGCCAAGCTGGGACAGGGGGATATGAGCAGTTCTTC.

The V gene is TRBV19, the J gene TRBJ2-7; possible D gene TRBD1, 5 bases. Germline CDR1 LNHDA, CDR2 SQIVND (reference sequence). V was clipped by 3 bases and J by 4 bases, with 13 bases between them. There are 14 residues in the CDR3. CDR3 sequence: CASSMAGLSYEQYF. CDR3 coding DNA: TGTGCCAGTAGTATGGCAGGGTTATCATACGAGCAGTACTTC.

This clone was counted between two and nine times. V is TRBV29-1 and J is TRBJ2-6; D is uncertain. Trimming took off 4 bases at V and 1 base at J, with 8 bases between the two ends. Germline CDR1 reads SQVTM; CDR2 reads ANQGSEA. CDR3 length: 14 amino acids. CDR3 region: CSVVGLSGANVLTF. CDR3 DNA: TGCAGCGTTGTCGGTCTATCTGGGGCCAACGTCCTGACTTTC.

This chain uses TRBV5-1 with TRBJ2-2, with D possibly TRBD1 on 6 matching bases. Deletions cut 4 bases from V and 4 bases from J, with 14 bases between. Germline V CDR1 and CDR2: SGHRS, YFSETQ. This CDR3 contains 15 residues. CDR3 protein: CASSPPLDSTGELFF. CDR3 nucleotide sequence: TGCGCCAGCAGCCCCCCCCTGGACAGCACCGGGGAGCTGTTTTTT.